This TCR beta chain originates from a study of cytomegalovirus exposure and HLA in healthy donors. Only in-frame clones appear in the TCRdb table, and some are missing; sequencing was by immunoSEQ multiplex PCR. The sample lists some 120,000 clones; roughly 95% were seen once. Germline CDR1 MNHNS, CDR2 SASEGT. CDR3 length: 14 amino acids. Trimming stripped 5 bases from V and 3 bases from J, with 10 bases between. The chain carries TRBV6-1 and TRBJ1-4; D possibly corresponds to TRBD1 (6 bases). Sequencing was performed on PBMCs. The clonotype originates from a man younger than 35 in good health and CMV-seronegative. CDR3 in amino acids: CASSRGSANEKLFF. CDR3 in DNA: TGTGCCAGCAGTAGGGGGTCGGCTAATGAAAAACTGTTTTTT.